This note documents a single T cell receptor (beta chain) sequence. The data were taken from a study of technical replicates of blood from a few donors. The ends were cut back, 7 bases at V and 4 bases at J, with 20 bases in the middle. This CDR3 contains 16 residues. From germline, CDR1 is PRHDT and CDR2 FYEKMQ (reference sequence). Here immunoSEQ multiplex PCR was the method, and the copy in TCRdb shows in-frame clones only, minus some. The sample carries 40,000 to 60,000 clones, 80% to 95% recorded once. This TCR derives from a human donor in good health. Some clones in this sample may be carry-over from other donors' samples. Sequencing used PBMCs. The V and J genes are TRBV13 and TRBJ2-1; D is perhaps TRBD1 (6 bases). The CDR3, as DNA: TGTGCCAGCACTCCCTTCGCGTTGCAGGGGTACAATGAGCAGTTCTTC. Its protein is CASTPFALQGYNEQFF.